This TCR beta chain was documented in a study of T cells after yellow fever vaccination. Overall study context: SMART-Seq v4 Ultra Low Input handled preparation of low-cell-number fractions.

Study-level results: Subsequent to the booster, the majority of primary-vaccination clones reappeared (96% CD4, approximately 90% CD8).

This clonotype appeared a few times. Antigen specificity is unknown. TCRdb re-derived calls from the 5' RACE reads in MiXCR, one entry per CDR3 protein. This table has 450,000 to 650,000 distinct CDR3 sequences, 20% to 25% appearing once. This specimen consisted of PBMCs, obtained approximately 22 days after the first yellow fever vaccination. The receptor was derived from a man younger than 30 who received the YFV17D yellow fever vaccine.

CDR3: CASSQVPVNSPLHF. The CDR3 coding sequence is TGCGCCAGCAGCCAAGTGCCGGTGAATTCACCCCTCCACTTT. This chain uses TRBV4-1 with TRBJ1-6; D remains unclear. The CDR3 extends over 14 amino acids. Trimming shortened V by 1 base and J by 7 bases, and 8 bases separated the two germline ends. The germline gives CDR1 MGHRA, CDR2 YSYEKL.